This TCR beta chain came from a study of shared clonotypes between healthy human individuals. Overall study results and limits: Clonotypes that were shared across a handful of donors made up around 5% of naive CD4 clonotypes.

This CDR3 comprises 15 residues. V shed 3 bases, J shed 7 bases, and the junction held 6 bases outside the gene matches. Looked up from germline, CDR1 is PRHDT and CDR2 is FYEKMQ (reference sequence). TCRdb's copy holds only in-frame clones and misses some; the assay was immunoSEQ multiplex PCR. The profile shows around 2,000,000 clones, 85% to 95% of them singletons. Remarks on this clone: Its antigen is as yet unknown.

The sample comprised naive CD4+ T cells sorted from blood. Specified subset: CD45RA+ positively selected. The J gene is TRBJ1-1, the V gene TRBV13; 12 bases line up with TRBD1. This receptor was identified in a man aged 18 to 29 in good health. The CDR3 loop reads CASSFTGTGGNEAFF. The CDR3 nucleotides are TGTGCCAGCAGCTTCACCGGGACAGGGGGCAATGAAGCTTTCTTT. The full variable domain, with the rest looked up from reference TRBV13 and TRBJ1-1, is AAGVIQSPRHLIKEKRETATLKCYPIPRHDTVYWYQQGPGQDPQFLISFYEKMQSDKGSIPDRFSAQQFSDYHSELNMSSLELGDSALYFCASSFTGTGGNEAFFGQGTRLTVV.